What follows are 13 T cell receptor beta chains derived from one specimen sequenced in a study of T cell repertoires in cytomegalovirus infection. TCRdb re-derived calls from the reads in MiXCR, one entry per CDR3 protein. The sample yields some 920,000 distinct CDR3 sequences, around 32% seen once. These TCRs' antigens remain unknown. The sample consisted of cultured CD8+ T cells from PBMCs, taken from culture after CMV antigen stimulation. The receptors stem from a human donor in good health (CMV status not recorded). Some clones in this sample may be carry-over from other donors' samples.

The V call is TRBV12-3 or TRBV12-4, the J call TRBJ1-1; possible D gene TRBD1, 6 bases. The germline V and J ends were trimmed by 7 bases and 4 bases, with 10 bases remaining between them. This CDR3 region has 12 residues. The DNA for the CDR3 is TGTGCCAGCACCAAAGGGGGCACTGAAGCTTTCTTT. Its translation is CASTKGGTEAFF.

The CDR3 region is CASSHSREPEKLFF. CDR3 in DNA: TGTGCCAGCAGCCATTCCCGTGAACCCGAAAAACTGTTTTTT. The genes are TRBV3-1 and TRBJ1-4; D not resolved. Between the trimmed V and J ends, which lost 3 bases and 8 bases, there was a span of 13 bases. This CDR3 has 14 amino acids. The V gene's germline CDR1 is LGHDT and CDR2 YNNKEL (reference sequence). Variable domain in full (rest from reference TRBV3-1 and TRBJ1-4): DTAVSQTPKYLVTQMGNDKSIKCEQNLGHDTMYWYKQDSKKFLKIMFSYNNKELIINETVPNRFSPKSPDKAHLNLHINSLELGDSAVYFCASSHSREPEKLFFGSGTQLSVL.

This clonotype was seen a few times. This chain links TRBV27 with TRBJ1-5; D gene unclear. With 2 bases removed from V and 7 bases from J, the gap between germline ends came to 9 bases. CDR3 length: 13 residues. CDR1 and CDR2 from the germline V gene are MNHEY and SMNVEV (reference sequence). CDR3 nucleotides: TGTGCCAGCAGTTTAGCTCGGTGGCAGCCCCAGCATTTT. Its translation is CASSLARWQPQHF.

The CDR3 region has the DNA TGCAGTGCTATCCGGGGGAACACTGAAGCTTTCTTT. It codes for CSAIRGNTEAFF. This rearrangement joins TRBV20-1 to TRBJ1-1; no reliable D call. Per the germline V gene, CDR1 is DFQATT and CDR2 is SNEGSKA (reference sequence). Trimming pared 4 bases from V and 1 base from J, leaving 7 bases between. The CDR3 extends over 12 amino acids.

This chain uses TRBV27 with TRBJ2-6; D gene unclear. Germline V lookup: CDR1 MNHEY, CDR2 SMNVEV (reference sequence). CDR3 size: 15 residues. V dropped 3 bases and J dropped 1 base, with 7 bases sitting between them. The CDR3, as DNA: TGTGCCAGCAGTTTTAGACATTCTGGGGCCAACGTCCTGACTTTC. Amino acids: CASSFRHSGANVLTF.

This clonotype occurred a few times. The chain recombines TRBV4-1 with TRBJ2-1; D assignment may be TRBD1 or TRBD2 (6 bases each). The CDR3 consists of 18 residues. Trimming took off 4 bases at V and 4 bases at J, with 23 bases between the two ends. CDR1 MGHRA and CDR2 YSYEKL come from the germline V gene. The CDR3, as DNA: TGCGCCAGCAGCCTGCGGGACAAGGGGGGAACGAAATACAATGAGCAGTTCTTC. Residues: CASSLRDKGGTKYNEQFF.

Ten or more counts support this clonotype. V is TRBV7-2 and J is TRBJ1-6, with D perhaps matching TRBD1 (5 bases). The germline V gene has CDR1 SGHTA and CDR2 FQGNSA. V was trimmed by 5 bases and J by 5 bases, leaving 16 bases between them. The length of the CDR3 is 16 residues. This CDR3 is CASSQYPGFNNSPLHF. The CDR3 nucleotides read TGTGCCAGCAGCCAATATCCAGGGTTCAATAATTCACCCCTCCACTTT.

V usage is TRBV12-3 or TRBV12-4 and J usage is TRBJ1-1; the D gene is possibly TRBD1 (6 bases). The V end lost 4 bases, the J end lost 7 bases, and 16 bases lay between the germline ends. The CDR3 is 14 residues long. CDR3 DNA sequence: TGTGCCAGCAGTTCACTGGGGGCTGTGAGTGAAGCTTTCTTT. Translated: CASSSLGAVSEAFF.

V and J are TRBV6-5 and TRBJ2-1, with TRBD2 matching 11 bases. CDR1 is MNHEY and CDR2 is SVGAGI in the germline V gene. CDR3 size: 16 residues. The ends lost 0 bases at V and 5 bases at J; junction bases unmatched: 3. The DNA for the CDR3 is TGTGCCAGCAGTTACTCGGGACTAGCGGCCCACAATGAGCAGTTCTTC. Translated: CASSYSGLAAHNEQFF.

The chain has TRBV7-8 and TRBJ2-3; TRBD2 matches 8 bases. CDR3 length: 16 amino acids. After removal of 1 base from V and 5 bases from J, the junction contained 8 bases not matched to a gene. The germline V gene encodes CDR1 SGHVS and CDR2 FQNEAQ. DNA for the CDR3: TGTGCCAGCAGCTTAGAAGAAGCGGGGGACAAAGATACGCAGTATTTT. Translating gives CASSLEEAGDKDTQYF.

On this clonotype: A junction boundary mismatches the germline segment, possibly from a read error. CDR3 nucleotide sequence: TGTGCTAGCAGCTTACCCCAGGACAGGCATCTCTCCTACAATGAGCAGTTCTTC. Translating it yields CASSLPQDRHLSYNEQFF. The chain carries TRBV7-6 and TRBJ2-1; TRBD1 agrees at 7 bases. The CDR3 covers 18 residues. CDR1 and CDR2 from the germline V gene are SGHVS and FNYEAQ.

This sequence joins TRBV27 and TRBJ2-4; 7 nucleotides align to TRBD1. The length of the CDR3 is 16 residues. Germline CDR1 MNHEY, CDR2 SMNVEV (reference sequence). With 2 bases clipped from V and 3 bases from J, the junction kept 7 bases outside the gene matches. The CDR3 is CASSLMKGAGKNIQYF. The CDR3 DNA is TGTGCCAGCAGTTTAATGAAGGGGGCTGGCAAAAACATTCAGTACTTC.

V is TRBV7-9 and J is TRBJ2-2, with 7 bases aligning to TRBD1. CDR1 is SEHNR and CDR2 is FQNEAQ in the germline V gene (reference sequence). The CDR3 runs to 12 residues. CDR3 loop: CATGSFTGELFF. CDR3 nucleotides: TGTGCGACAGGGTCCTTCACCGGGGAGCTGTTTTTT.